Each of the 30 T cell receptor beta chains below was sequenced from the same sample in a study of cytomegalovirus exposure and HLA in healthy donors. A multiplex PCR was run with 60 Vbeta primers and 13 Jbeta primers. Assay used: immunoSEQ multiplex PCR; TCRdb lists only in-frame clones, some missing. The sample includes 150,000 to 190,000 clones, 70% to 85% of them seen just once. The sequencing input was PBMCs. All receptors come from a woman aged 45-65 years in good health and CMV-seropositive.

The V gene is TRBV9, the J gene TRBJ2-1; 7 nucleotides agree with TRBD1. Germline V CDR1 and CDR2: SGDLS, YYNGEE. The CDR3 length is 15 residues. V dropped 3 bases and J dropped 2; count of bases not matched to a gene: 5. The CDR3 loop reads CASSGGTATYNEQFF. DNA of the CDR3: TGTGCCAGCAGCGGAGGGACAGCCACCTACAATGAGCAGTTCTTC.

This chain links TRBV5-5 with TRBJ2-7; 7 bases fit TRBD1. Looked up from germline, CDR1 is SGHKS and CDR2 is YYEKEE (reference sequence). The J segment lost 3 bases and the V segment lost 3 bases, leaving 9 bases of the junction unmatched. The CDR3 runs 15 residues. CDR3 nucleotides: TGTGCCAGCAGCTCGGGTTTAGGGACAGTCTACGAGCAGTACTTC. Translating gives CASSSGLGTVYEQYF.

The chain carries TRBV27 and TRBJ1-6, with 7 positions matching TRBD1. The CDR3 loop spans 15 amino acids. J was trimmed by 3 bases and V by 5 bases; bases with no gene match: 4. Germline CDR1 is MNHEY and CDR2 is SMNVEV (reference sequence). The CDR3 coding sequence is TGTGCCAGCAGTACCCGGACAGGCTATAATTCACCCCTCCACTTT. Translation: CASSTRTGYNSPLHF.

The chain is built from TRBV19 and TRBJ2-6; D may be TRBD1 (6 bases). Germline V gives CDR1 LNHDA, CDR2 SQIVND (reference sequence). CDR3 length equals 14 residues. Trimming stripped 5 bases from V and 9 bases from J, with 14 bases between. In DNA, the CDR3 is TGTGCCAGTAGTCCGACGGACAGTCTCAACGTCCTGACTTTC. Translation gives CASSPTDSLNVLTF.

Concerning this clone itself: A junction end diverges from the germline sequence, so it may reflect a read error. This chain links TRBV7-9 with TRBJ2-5; 8 bases fit TRBD1. Germline loops: CDR1 SEHNR, CDR2 FQNEAQ (reference sequence). The CDR3 totals 18 residues. The CDR3 region has the DNA TGTTCCAGCAGCTTCACACACCTCAGGGGGCCCTTAAAGGAGACCCAGTACTTC. Translating it yields CSSSFTHLRGPLKETQYF.

The chain employs TRBV6-6 and TRBJ2-7; D is perhaps TRBD1 (6 bases). Germline V lookup: CDR1 MNHNY, CDR2 SVGAGI (reference sequence). V was clipped by 5 bases and J by 3 bases, with 11 bases between them. The CDR3 length is 13 residues. DNA for the CDR3: TGTGCCAGCAGTAAAAAGGGGGACTACGAGCAGTACTTC. Its translation is CASSKKGDYEQYF.

The chain carries TRBV30 and TRBJ1-4; TRBD1 matches at 8 bases. The CDR3 is 17 amino acids. From germline, CDR1 is GTSNPN and CDR2 SVGIG (reference sequence). V lost 0 bases, J lost 5 bases, and 11 bases stayed unmatched. CDR3 in DNA: TGTGCCTGGAGTGTACTACCGGGACAGGCCCCGAATGAAAAACTGTTTTTT. Translation gives CAWSVLPGQAPNEKLFF.

This chain uses TRBV5-1 with TRBJ2-7, with 10 bases that match TRBD1. The CDR3 has 15 residues. V trimming: 3 bases; J trimming: 2 bases; junction bases outside the gene matches: 5. Per germline, CDR1 SGHRS and CDR2 YFSETQ. CDR3 region: CASSWNGQGAYEQYF. CDR3 bases: TGCGCCAGCAGCTGGAATGGACAGGGGGCCTACGAGCAGTACTTC.

This clone was counted a few times. This chain joins TRBV19 and TRBJ1-2; D is unclear. Germline loops: CDR1 LNHDA, CDR2 SQIVND (reference sequence). This CDR3 is 12 amino acids long. V was pared by 5 bases and J by 8 bases, with 12 bases between. In DNA form, the CDR3 reads TGTGCCAGTAGTGCCCGACAAGAAGGCTACACCTTC. Protein: CASSARQEGYTF.

The chain carries TRBV5-1 and TRBJ1-2, with 8 bases matching TRBD1. The V gene's germline CDR1 is SGHRS and CDR2 YFSETQ. V was clipped by 0 bases and J by 7 bases; unmatched bases: 5. CDR3 length: 14 amino acids. The CDR3 DNA reads TGCGCCAGCAGCTTGGATCGCCAGGGGGCTGGCTACACCTTC. Its translation: CASSLDRQGAGYTF.

The genes are TRBV5-4 and TRBJ2-1, with 8 bases lining up with TRBD2. This CDR3 contains 15 residues. V lost 2 bases to trimming and J lost 3 bases; unmatched junction nucleotides: 4. Germline-derived CDR1 and CDR2 are SGHNT and YYREEE (reference sequence). CDR3 protein: CASSFSGVVYNEQFF. The CDR3 DNA reads TGTGCCAGCAGCTTTAGCGGGGTAGTCTACAATGAGCAGTTCTTC.

This chain uses TRBV27 with TRBJ2-3, with a weak D call TRBD2 (7 bases). Germline V gene sequence: CDR1 MNHEY, CDR2 SMNVEV (reference sequence). Trimming left V 5 bases short and J 8 bases short, with 23 bases between. This CDR3 comprises 16 residues. In DNA, the CDR3 is TGTGCCAGCAGTCCCCTTGCGGGGGAAGGGGGGGGTACGCAGTATTTT. Protein product: CASSPLAGEGGGTQYF.

The chain joins TRBV4-3 to TRBJ1-1; D is possibly TRBD1 (5 bases). V was clipped by 0 bases and J by 3 bases, with 11 bases between them. In germline, CDR1 is LGHNA, CDR2 YSLEER. The CDR3 is 15 amino acids. CDR3 coding DNA: TGCGCCAGCAGCCAAGATAGGCAGGGCGACACTGAAGCTTTCTTT. This encodes CASSQDRQGDTEAFF.

The chain carries TRBV2 and TRBJ2-1; possibly TRBD1 for D (5 bases). Germline assignment: CDR1 SNHLY and CDR2 FYNNEI. The CDR3 has 15 amino acids. Trimming cost V 0 bases and J 8 bases, with 14 bases left between them. CDR3: CASSEARIQGDEQFF. Here the CDR3 DNA reads TGTGCCAGCAGTGAAGCAAGGATTCAGGGCGATGAGCAGTTCTTC. Full variable domain (rest looked up from reference TRBV2 and TRBJ2-1): EPEVTQTPSHQVTQMGQEVILRCVPISNHLYFYWYRQILGQKVEFLVSFYNNEISEKSEIFDDQFSVERPDGSNFTLKIRSTKLEDSAMYFCASSEARIQGDEQFFGPGTRLTVL.

This chain links TRBV14 with TRBJ2-1, with D possibly being TRBD2 (7 bases). The germline V gene has CDR1 SGHDN and CDR2 FVKESK. Between the trimmed V and J ends, which lost 4 bases and 4 bases, there was a span of 14 bases. This CDR3 is 15 amino acids long. The CDR3 region has the DNA TGTGCCAGCAGCCGAGGGGGAGGGGGTTACAATGAGCAGTTCTTC. Its protein product is CASSRGGGGYNEQFF.

The rearrangement links TRBV25-1 to TRBJ2-2; D not certain. The CDR3 runs 14 residues. Germline CDR1 MGHDK, CDR2 SYGVNS. V was trimmed by 3 bases and J by 8 bases, leaving 13 bases between them. The CDR3 region is CASSELGFSGELFF. For the CDR3, the DNA is TGTGCCAGCAGTGAGCTCGGGTTTAGTGGGGAGCTGTTTTTT. Looking up the rest from reference TRBV25-1 and TRBJ2-2 gives the full variable domain: EADIYQTPRYLVIGTGKKITLECSQTMGHDKMYWYQQDPGMELHLIHYSYGVNSTEKGDLSSESTVSRIRTEHFPLTLESARPSHTSQYLCASSELGFSGELFFGEGSRLTVL.

This rearrangement joins TRBV27 to TRBJ2-1, with TRBD2 as a possible D gene (5 bases). The CDR3 covers 15 residues. Trimming took off 2 bases at V and 7 bases at J, with 15 bases between the two ends. Germline V gene data show CDR1 as MNHEY and CDR2 as SMNVEV (reference sequence). This CDR3 is CASSLGLAPSNEQFF. In DNA, the CDR3 is TGTGCCAGCAGTTTAGGGCTAGCCCCCTCAAATGAGCAGTTCTTC.

To note about this clone: In the same sample, other DNA sequences code for this CDR3. The chain employs TRBV12-5 and TRBJ2-3, with a tentative D call TRBD2 (6 bases). The CDR3 contains 13 residues. The V gene lost 2 bases and the J gene lost 6 bases, with 9 bases spanning the gap. Germline CDR1 reads LGHNT; CDR2 reads FRNRAP. Written as DNA, the CDR3 is TGTGCTAGTGGTTTGATGGGGAGGGATACGCAGTATTTT. Translating it yields CASGLMGRDTQYF.

This sequence joins TRBV15 and TRBJ1-5, with D possibly TRBD1 on 6 matching bases. The CDR3 runs to 15 residues. Trimming left V 2 bases short and J 6 bases short, with 14 bases between. CDR1 and CDR2 (germline): LNHNV, YYDKDF (reference sequence). CDR3 residues: CATSRPDRTGQPQHF. Written as DNA, the CDR3 is TGTGCCACCAGCAGACCTGACAGGACTGGTCAGCCCCAGCATTTT.

This clone was observed a handful of times. The V and J genes are TRBV9 and TRBJ1-1; 7 nucleotides agree with TRBD1. This CDR3 spans 14 amino acids. Germline CDR1 reads SGDLS; CDR2 reads YYNGEE. The junction had 8 bases not matched to a gene; V was cut back by 3 bases and J by 6 bases. The CDR3 coding sequence is TGTGCCAGCAGCGGGGAGCCACAGGGGCCTGAAGCTTTCTTT. Translation: CASSGEPQGPEAFF. Based on the CDR3 plus reference TRBV9 and TRBJ1-1, the full variable domain is DSGVTQTPKHLITATGQRVTLRCSPRSGDLSVYWYQQSLDQGLQFLIQYYNGEERAKGNILERFSAQQFPDLHSELNLSSLELGDSALYFCASSGEPQGPEAFFGQGTRLTVV.

The V gene is TRBV30, the J gene TRBJ1-2, with D maybe TRBD1 (6 bases). V was pared by 3 bases and J by 7 bases, with 15 bases between. This CDR3 has 13 amino acids. Germline V gives CDR1 GTSNPN, CDR2 SVGIG (reference sequence). The DNA of the CDR3 is TGTGCCTGGAGGGGACAACACCAGGGTGGCTACACCTTC. Protein sequence: CAWRGQHQGGYTF.

This chain links TRBV7-9 with TRBJ2-3, with TRBD1 matching over 9 bases. Trimming took 3 bases from V and 4 from J; bases not matched to a gene: 5. Germline V gene data show CDR1 as SEHNR and CDR2 as FQNEAQ (reference sequence). The CDR3 runs 15 residues. DNA for the CDR3: TGTGCCAGCAGCTTTATCACAGGGGGCGCAGATACGCAGTATTTT. The encoded protein is CASSFITGGADTQYF.

The chain joins TRBV13 to TRBJ2-7; TRBD1 agrees at 10 bases. The germline V gene encodes CDR1 PRHDT and CDR2 FYEKMQ (reference sequence). The CDR3 extends over 13 amino acids. The junction had 6 bases not matched to a gene; V was cut back by 8 bases and J by 5 bases. CDR3 DNA: TGTGCCAGCTCCGGGACAGGGGACCACGAGCAGTACTTC. This codes for CASSGTGDHEQYF.

The chain uses TRBV29-1 and TRBJ1-2; no clear D. The germline gives CDR1 SQVTM, CDR2 ANQGSEA. Trimming cost V 3 bases and J 2 bases, with 7 bases left between them. The CDR3 sequence is 12 residues long. CDR3: CSVDEINYGYTF. For the CDR3, the DNA is TGCAGCGTTGATGAGATCAACTATGGCTACACCTTC.

The V and J genes are TRBV5-1 and TRBJ2-2, with unresolved D. The V end was cut by 1 base, the J end by 1 base, with 8 bases between. The CDR3 length is 15 residues. In germline, CDR1 is SGHRS, CDR2 YFSETQ. The DNA of the CDR3 is TGCGCCAGCAGCTTGCTGGGCTGGAACACCGGGGAGCTGTTTTTT. The encoded protein is CASSLLGWNTGELFF.

The count of this clone is one. This chain uses TRBV7-8 with TRBJ1-1, with 7 positions matching TRBD1. Per the germline V gene, CDR1 is SGHVS and CDR2 is FQNEAQ. The ends lost 5 bases at V and 5 bases at J; junction bases unmatched: 5. The CDR3 is 13 amino acids. The DNA of the CDR3 is TGTGCCAGCAGCCTGGGACAGACTACTGAAGCTTTCTTT. It is translated as CASSLGQTTEAFF.

This clone has just a few counts. V and J are TRBV29-1 and TRBJ2-1, with 10 bases matching TRBD2. After removal of 6 bases from V and 8 bases from J, the junction contained 13 bases not matched to a gene. The CDR3 sequence is 15 residues long. Germline V gene data show CDR1 as SQVTM and CDR2 as ANQGSEA. This CDR3 reads CSVSGGSGGGHEQFF. In nucleotides, the CDR3 is TGCAGCGTCTCAGGGGGGAGCGGGGGGGGGCATGAGCAGTTCTTC.

The chain recombines TRBV6-1 with TRBJ2-1; 8 bases are a match to TRBD2. CDR3 length equals 17 residues. Unmatched junction bases numbered 10, after V lost 2 bases and J lost 4 bases. In germline, CDR1 is MNHNS, CDR2 SASEGT. For the CDR3, the DNA is TGTGCCAGCAGTGAATTAGGCGGCACTAGCGGATACAATGAGCAGTTCTTC. This gives the protein CASSELGGTSGYNEQFF.

This clone was recorded a few times. This sequence joins TRBV7-2 and TRBJ2-3; possible D gene TRBD2, 6 bases. V lost 2 bases, J lost 2 bases, and 11 bases lay in between. Germline V lookup: CDR1 SGHTA, CDR2 FQGNSA. CDR3 length: 15 amino acids. The CDR3: CASSLLAGYTDTQYF. The CDR3, as DNA: TGTGCCAGCAGCTTATTGGCGGGGTACACAGATACGCAGTATTTT.

Only a few counts were recorded for this clone. This chain uses TRBV19 with TRBJ2-7, with a weak D call TRBD1 (5 bases). The CDR3 consists of 13 residues. Germline V gene sequence: CDR1 LNHDA, CDR2 SQIVND (reference sequence). With 5 bases removed from V and 3 bases from J, the gap between germline ends came to 11 bases. The chain's CDR3 is CASSFSQGYEQYF. The CDR3 region has the DNA TGTGCCAGTAGTTTCTCGCAGGGCTACGAGCAGTACTTC.